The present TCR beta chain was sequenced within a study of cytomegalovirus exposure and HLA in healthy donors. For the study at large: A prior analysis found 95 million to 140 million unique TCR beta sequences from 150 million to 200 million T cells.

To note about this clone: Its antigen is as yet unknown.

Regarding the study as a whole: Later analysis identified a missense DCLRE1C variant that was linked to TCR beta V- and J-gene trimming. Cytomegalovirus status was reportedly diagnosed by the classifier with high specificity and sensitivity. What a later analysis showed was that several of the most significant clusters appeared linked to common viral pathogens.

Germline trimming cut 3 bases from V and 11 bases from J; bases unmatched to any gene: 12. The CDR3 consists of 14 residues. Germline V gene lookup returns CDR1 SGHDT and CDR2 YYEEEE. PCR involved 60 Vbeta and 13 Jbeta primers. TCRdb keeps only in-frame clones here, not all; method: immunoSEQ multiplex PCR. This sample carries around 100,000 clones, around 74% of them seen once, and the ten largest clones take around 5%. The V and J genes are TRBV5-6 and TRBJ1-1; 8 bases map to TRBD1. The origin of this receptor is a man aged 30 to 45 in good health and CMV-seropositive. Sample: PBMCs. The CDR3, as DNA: TGTGCCAGCAGCTCGACAGGGGTCATTGAAGCGGCTTTCTTT. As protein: CASSSTGVIEAAFF.